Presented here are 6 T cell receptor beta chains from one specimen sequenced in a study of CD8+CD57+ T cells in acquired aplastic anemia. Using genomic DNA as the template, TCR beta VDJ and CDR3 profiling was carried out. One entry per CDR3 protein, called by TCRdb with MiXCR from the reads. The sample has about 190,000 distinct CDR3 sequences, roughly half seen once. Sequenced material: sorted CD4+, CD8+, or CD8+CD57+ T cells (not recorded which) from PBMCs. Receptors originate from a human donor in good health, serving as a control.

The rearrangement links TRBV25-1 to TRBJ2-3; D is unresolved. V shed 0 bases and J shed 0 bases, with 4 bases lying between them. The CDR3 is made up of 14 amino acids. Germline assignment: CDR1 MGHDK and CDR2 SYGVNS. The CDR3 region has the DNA TGTGCCAGCAGTGAATATAGAAGCACAGATACGCAGTATTTT. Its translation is CASSEYRSTDTQYF.

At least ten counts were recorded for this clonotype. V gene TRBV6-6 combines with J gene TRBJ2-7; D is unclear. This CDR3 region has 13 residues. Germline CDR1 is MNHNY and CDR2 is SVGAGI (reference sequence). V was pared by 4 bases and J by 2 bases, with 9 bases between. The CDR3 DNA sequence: TGTGCCAGCAGTTTTGAGTTCCCCTACGAGCAGTACTTC. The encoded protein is CASSFEFPYEQYF.

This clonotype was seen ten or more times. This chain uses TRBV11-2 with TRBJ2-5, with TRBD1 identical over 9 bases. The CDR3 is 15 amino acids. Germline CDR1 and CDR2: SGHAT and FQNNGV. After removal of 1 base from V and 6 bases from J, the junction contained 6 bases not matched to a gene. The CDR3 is CASSLALGQGKTQYF. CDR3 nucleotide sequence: TGTGCCAGCAGCTTAGCCCTGGGACAGGGAAAGACCCAGTACTTC.

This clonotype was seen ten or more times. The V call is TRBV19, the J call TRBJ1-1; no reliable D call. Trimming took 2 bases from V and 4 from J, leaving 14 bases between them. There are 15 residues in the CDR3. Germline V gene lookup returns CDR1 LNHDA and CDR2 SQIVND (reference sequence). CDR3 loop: CASSIRLGIPTEAFF. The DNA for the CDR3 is TGTGCCAGTAGTATACGGTTGGGGATTCCCACTGAAGCTTTCTTT.

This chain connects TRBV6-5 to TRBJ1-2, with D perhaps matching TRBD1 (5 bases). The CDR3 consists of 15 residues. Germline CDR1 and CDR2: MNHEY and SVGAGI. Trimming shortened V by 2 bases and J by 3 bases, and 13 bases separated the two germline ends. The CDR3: CASSYVDSLDYGYTF. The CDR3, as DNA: TGTGCCAGCAGTTACGTCGACAGCCTGGACTATGGCTACACCTTC.

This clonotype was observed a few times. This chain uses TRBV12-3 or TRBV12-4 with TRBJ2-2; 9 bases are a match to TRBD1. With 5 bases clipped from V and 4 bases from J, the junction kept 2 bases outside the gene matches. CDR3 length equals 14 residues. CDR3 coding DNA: TGTGCCAGCAGTCCGACAGGGGGCACCGGGGAGCTGTTTTTT. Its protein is CASSPTGGTGELFF.